Below, 26 T cell receptor beta chains from the same sample are listed, as sequenced in a study of cytomegalovirus exposure and HLA in healthy donors. Researchers ran the PCR with 60 Vbeta and 13 Jbeta primers. Here immunoSEQ multiplex PCR was the method, and the copy in TCRdb shows in-frame clones only, minus some. Counted here are around 160,000 clones, approximately 78% occurring once; the ten biggest clones make up around 3%. The sequenced material came from PBMCs. The receptors stem from a man in his forties in good health and CMV-seropositive.

The chain carries TRBV7-6 and TRBJ2-2; D possibly corresponds to TRBD1 (6 bases). Germline V gene sequence: CDR1 SGHVS, CDR2 FNYEAQ. This CDR3 is 14 amino acids long. V gave up 5 bases and J gave up 3 bases, with 10 bases separating them. The CDR3 coding sequence is TGTGCCAGCAGCCCGCGACAGGACACCGGGGAGCTGTTTTTT. This encodes CASSPRQDTGELFF.

The rearrangement uses TRBV6-6 and TRBJ1-3; possibly TRBD1 for D (5 bases). The CDR3 length is 13 residues. Trimming stripped 7 bases from V and 2 bases from J, with 9 bases between. Germline V gene lookup returns CDR1 MNHNY and CDR2 SVGAGI (reference sequence). CDR3: CASIAGTGNTIYF. DNA for the CDR3: TGTGCCAGCATTGCAGGGACTGGAAACACCATATATTTT.

The J gene is TRBJ2-7, the V gene TRBV4-2; possibly TRBD1 for D (6 bases). The CDR3 extends over 15 amino acids. Germline V CDR1 and CDR2: LGHNA, YNFKEQ. V was pared by 2 bases and J by 0 bases, with 11 bases between. CDR3: CASSQTGQPSYEQYF. The CDR3 DNA reads TGTGCCAGCAGCCAAACAGGGCAACCCTCCTACGAGCAGTACTTC.

This sequence joins TRBV5-1 and TRBJ2-5, with 10 bases aligning to TRBD2. The CDR3 covers 15 residues. V lost 0 bases to trimming and J lost 3 bases; unmatched junction nucleotides: 2. The germline V gene has CDR1 SGHRS and CDR2 YFSETQ. CDR3 nucleotides: TGCGCCAGCAGCTTGGGGCTAGCGGGGGAAGAGACCCAGTACTTC. Amino acids: CASSLGLAGEETQYF.

The chain's CDR3 is CASSLVGINEKLFF. The CDR3 DNA follows: TGTGCCAGCAGCTTAGTGGGCATTAATGAAAAACTGTTTTTT. The genes are TRBV7-9 and TRBJ1-4, with D uncertain. Germline loops: CDR1 SEHNR, CDR2 FQNEAQ (reference sequence). V lost 1 base and J 4 bases, leaving 7 bases between the germline ends. The CDR3 extends over 14 amino acids. Supplemented by reference TRBV7-9 and TRBJ1-4, the full variable domain reads DTGVSQNPRHKITKRGQNVTFRCDPISEHNRLYWYRQTLGQGPEFLTYFQNEAQLEKSRLLSDRFSAERPKGSFSTLEIQRTEQGDSAMYLCASSLVGINEKLFFGSGTQLSVL.

This clone turned up a few times. The DNA of the CDR3 is TGTGCCAGCAGCGAGGGGGGGGCGGAGAATGAAAAACTGTTTTTT. Translated: CASSEGGAENEKLFF. J is TRBJ1-4 and V is TRBV9, with D possibly being TRBD1 (6 bases). V lost 3 bases to trimming and J lost 5 bases, with 14 bases between them. Germline lookup yields CDR1 SGDLS and CDR2 YYNGEE. This CDR3 comprises 15 residues.

This clone has a handful of counts. This chain connects TRBV30 to TRBJ2-6, with D maybe TRBD2 (6 bases). Looked up from germline, CDR1 is GTSNPN and CDR2 is SVGIG (reference sequence). The CDR3 runs 17 residues. V was clipped by 4 bases and J by 1 base, with 17 bases between them. CDR3 in amino acids: CAWTFRGTRSGANVLTF. The CDR3 DNA sequence: TGTGCCTGGACTTTCCGGGGGACGCGGTCTGGGGCCAACGTCCTGACTTTC.

This chain joins TRBV18 and TRBJ2-7; no clear D. Trimming removed 1 base from V and 2 bases from J, with 9 bases in between. The CDR3 has 14 amino acids. CDR1 and CDR2 from the germline V gene are KGHSH and LQKENI. The CDR3 region is CASSPLVTTYEQYF. CDR3 coding DNA: TGTGCCAGCTCACCACTCGTCACAACCTACGAGCAGTACTTC.

V usage is TRBV19 and J usage is TRBJ2-5; maybe TRBD2 (6 bases). Germline lookup yields CDR1 LNHDA and CDR2 SQIVND (reference sequence). The CDR3 is made up of 14 amino acids. Between the trimmed V and J ends, which lost 4 bases and 1 base, there was a span of 10 bases. CDR3 in amino acids: CASSSYGGQETQYF. CDR3 coding DNA: TGTGCCAGTAGTAGTTACGGGGGCCAAGAGACCCAGTACTTC. The full variable domain, completed using reference TRBV19 and TRBJ2-5, is DGGITQSPKYLFRKEGQNVTLSCEQNLNHDAMYWYRQDPGQGLRLIYYSQIVNDFQKGDIAEGYSVSREKKESFPLTVTSAQKNPTAFYLCASSSYGGQETQYFGPGTRLLVL.

The chain employs TRBV28 and TRBJ2-7; D may be TRBD2 (6 bases). This CDR3 is 13 amino acids long. Germline V lookup: CDR1 MDHEN, CDR2 SYDVKM. Trimming left V 10 bases short and J 4 bases short, with 17 bases between. The CDR3 is CAITMGGRYEQYF. The CDR3 DNA reads TGTGCCATAACCATGGGGGGAAGGTACGAGCAGTACTTC.

Worth noting for this clone: This sample includes further DNA sequences coding for the same CDR3. The chain has TRBV7-9 and TRBJ1-1; a possible D gene is TRBD1 (5 bases). The CDR3 has 13 residues. Germline CDR1 reads SEHNR; CDR2 reads FQNEAQ (reference sequence). Trimming took 1 base from V and 4 from J, leaving 7 bases between them. The DNA for the CDR3 is TGTGCCAGCAGCTTAGAGCAGGGCACTGAAGCTTTCTTT. Amino acid sequence: CASSLEQGTEAFF.

This clone came up a few times. J is TRBJ2-5 and V is TRBV4-2, with 12 bases that match TRBD2. The CDR3 has 17 amino acids. CDR1 and CDR2 (germline): LGHNA, YNFKEQ. V trimming: 0 bases; J trimming: 5 bases; junction bases outside the gene matches: 7. The CDR3 DNA follows: TGTGCCAGCAGCCAAGAGGCTAGCGGGAGGGTCTCGGAGACCCAGTACTTC. Its protein is CASSQEASGRVSETQYF.

This clone occurred once. The gene calls are TRBV5-1 and TRBJ1-5; D gene uncertain. The CDR3 loop spans 16 amino acids. From germline, CDR1 is SGHRS and CDR2 YFSETQ. V was trimmed by 0 bases and J by 4 bases, leaving 14 bases between them. CDR3 nucleotide sequence: TGCGCCAGCAGCTTGGTGGCGGGCCCAGGAAATCAGCCCCAGCATTTT. It is translated as CASSLVAGPGNQPQHF.

This chain joins TRBV19 and TRBJ1-2, with 7 bases aligning to TRBD1. CDR1 is LNHDA, CDR2 SQIVND, per germline (reference sequence). This CDR3 spans 14 amino acids. Losses at the gene ends were 7 bases for V and 6 bases for J; bases not matched to a gene: 11. The DNA for the CDR3 is TGTGCCAGTAAAGGACAGGTAGCTTCGGATGGCTACACCTTC. Amino acids: CASKGQVASDGYTF.

The chain joins TRBV6-5 to TRBJ1-2, with D perhaps TRBD1 (5 bases). Trimming removed 8 bases at V and 1 base at J, with 17 bases between. Germline V gene lookup returns CDR1 MNHEY and CDR2 SVGAGI. This CDR3 is 15 amino acids long. The CDR3 here is CASSETVSLNYGYTF. Written as DNA, the CDR3 is TGTGCCAGCTCGGAGACAGTCTCGCTTAACTATGGCTACACCTTC.

The chain combines TRBV6-6 with TRBJ2-1; 9 nucleotides agree with TRBD2. This CDR3 is 16 amino acids long. Germline CDR1 and CDR2: MNHNY and SVGAGI (reference sequence). V shed 4 bases, J shed 4 bases, and the junction held 8 bases outside the gene matches. CDR3 in amino acids: CASSSGTSYQYNEQFF. In nucleotides, the CDR3 is TGTGCCAGCAGTTCCGGGACTAGCTATCAGTACAATGAGCAGTTCTTC.

This clone was observed a few times. The V gene is TRBV2, the J gene TRBJ2-2, with TRBD1 as a possible D gene (5 bases). This CDR3 spans 12 amino acids. The V gene's germline CDR1 is SNHLY and CDR2 FYNNEI. Trimming shortened V by 6 bases and J by 7 bases, and 9 bases separated the two germline ends. The CDR3 DNA sequence: TGTGCCAGCAGCGCAGGGTTCGGGGAGCTGTTTTTT. This encodes CASSAGFGELFF.

DNA for the CDR3: TGTGCCAGCAGTTGGACAGGGGGCGTTTACGAGCAGTACTTC. Its translation is CASSWTGGVYEQYF. The genes are TRBV28 and TRBJ2-7, with 11 bases fitting TRBD1. Germline assignment: CDR1 MDHEN and CDR2 SYDVKM. The CDR3 has 14 residues. With 4 bases clipped from V and 4 bases from J, the junction kept 3 bases outside the gene matches.

This clone has more than one count but fewer than ten. This sequence joins TRBV6-4 and TRBJ2-6; D gene unclear. Germline V gene sequence: CDR1 MRHNA, CDR2 SNTAGT. Trimming stripped 2 bases from V and 1 base from J, with 6 bases between. This CDR3 is built from 15 residues. In DNA form, the CDR3 reads TGTGCCAGCAGTGACACAGATTCTGGGGCCAACGTCCTGACTTTC. Its protein product is CASSDTDSGANVLTF.

The chain uses TRBV29-1 and TRBJ1-1; D gene ambiguous. V dropped 1 base and J dropped 1 base, with 7 bases sitting between them. The germline gives CDR1 SQVTM, CDR2 ANQGSEA. This CDR3 has 13 amino acids. CDR3 protein: CSVEGGTNTEAFF. The CDR3 DNA follows: TGCAGCGTTGAAGGCGGCACGAACACTGAAGCTTTCTTT. The full variable domain, with the rest looked up from reference TRBV29-1 and TRBJ1-1, is SAVISQKPSRDICQRGTSLTIQCQVDSQVTMMFWYRQQPGQSLTLIATANQGSEATYESGFVIDKFPISRPNLTFSTLTVSNMSPEDSSIYLCSVEGGTNTEAFFGQGTRLTVV.

The J gene is TRBJ1-1, the V gene TRBV18; D perhaps matches TRBD1 (6 bases). The CDR3 runs to 14 residues. Trimming stripped 1 base from V and 3 bases from J, with 9 bases between. The germline gives CDR1 KGHSH, CDR2 LQKENI. The CDR3 coding sequence is TGTGCCAGCTCACCACTGACAGGTTACACTGAAGCTTTCTTT. Amino acids: CASSPLTGYTEAFF.

The chain carries TRBV19 and TRBJ2-2, with a possible D match to TRBD1 (5 bases). From germline, CDR1 is LNHDA and CDR2 SQIVND (reference sequence). The germline V and J ends were trimmed by 3 bases and 6 bases, with 20 bases remaining between them. The CDR3 sequence is 17 residues long. This CDR3 is CASSINEAGRAAGELFF. DNA of the CDR3: TGTGCCAGTAGTATTAATGAGGCCGGCAGGGCGGCCGGGGAGCTGTTTTTT.

V and J are TRBV28 and TRBJ2-7; TRBD1 agrees at 7 bases. The V gene end was trimmed by 6 bases and the J gene end by 6 bases; junction bases not matched to a gene: 11. Germline V CDR1 and CDR2: MDHEN, SYDVKM. The CDR3 has 14 residues. This chain's CDR3 is CASSPPTGVGEQYF. CDR3 DNA sequence: TGTGCCAGCAGCCCTCCAACAGGGGTCGGCGAGCAGTACTTC.

This chain joins TRBV18 and TRBJ2-2; a possible D gene is TRBD2 (5 bases). This CDR3 is built from 15 residues. V was shortened by 2 bases and J by 1 base, with 8 bases between the two germline ends. Germline CDR1 reads KGHSH; CDR2 reads LQKENI. CDR3 sequence: CASSPLSGNTGELFF. Written as DNA, the CDR3 is TGTGCCAGCTCACCATTGAGCGGGAACACCGGGGAGCTGTTTTTT.

The chain has TRBV10-3 and TRBJ2-5, with D possibly TRBD2 on 5 matching bases. CDR1 ENHRY and CDR2 SYGVKD come from the germline V gene. Trimming cost V 4 bases and J 5 bases, with 20 bases left between them. CDR3 length equals 16 residues. CDR3: CAISGSSRRGSETQYF. CDR3 nucleotide sequence: TGTGCCATCAGTGGTTCTAGCCGCCGTGGTAGTGAGACCCAGTACTTC.

This clone has just one count. The rearrangement links TRBV9 to TRBJ1-1; 7 bases align to TRBD1. Germline CDR1 SGDLS, CDR2 YYNGEE. J gave up 6 bases and V 2 bases, and 7 bases lay outside the gene matches. This CDR3 comprises 14 residues. CDR3 DNA sequence: TGTGCCAGCAGCGTCCTCCCTACAGGGGCTGAAGCTTTCTTT. This encodes CASSVLPTGAEAFF. The variable domain in full, completed from reference TRBV9 and TRBJ1-1, reads DSGVTQTPKHLITATGQRVTLRCSPRSGDLSVYWYQQSLDQGLQFLIQYYNGEERAKGNILERFSAQQFPDLHSELNLSSLELGDSALYFCASSVLPTGAEAFFGQGTRLTVV.